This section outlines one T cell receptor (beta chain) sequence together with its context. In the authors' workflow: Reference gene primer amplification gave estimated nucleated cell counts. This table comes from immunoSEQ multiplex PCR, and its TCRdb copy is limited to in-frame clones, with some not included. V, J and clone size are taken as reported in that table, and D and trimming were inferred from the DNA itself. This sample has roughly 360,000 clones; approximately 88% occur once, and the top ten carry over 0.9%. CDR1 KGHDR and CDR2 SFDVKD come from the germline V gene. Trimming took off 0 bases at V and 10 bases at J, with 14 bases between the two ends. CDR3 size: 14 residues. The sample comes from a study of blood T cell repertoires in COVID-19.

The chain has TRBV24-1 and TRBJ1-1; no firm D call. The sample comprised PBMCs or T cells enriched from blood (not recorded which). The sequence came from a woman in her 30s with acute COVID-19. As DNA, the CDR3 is TGTGCCACCAGTGATTTGCAAGAAGGCCGAGGAGCTTTCTTT. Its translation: CATSDLQEGRGAFF.